This section outlines one TCR beta chain sequence together with its context. What it recognizes is unknown. The sample is drawn from a study of shared clonotypes between healthy human individuals. On the study more broadly: Participating donors consisted of a couple of women and a few men aged 18 to 49.

V shed 8 bases, J shed 3 bases, and the junction held 7 bases outside the gene matches. Germline V gives CDR1 MNHEY, CDR2 SMNVEV (reference sequence). CDR3 length: 13 amino acids. Study-wide results and caveats: Compared with memory subsets, naive subsets generally had larger estimated richness. Clonotype sharing across a handful of donors was observed for 5% to 6.5% of naive CD4 clonotypes. Unshared clonotypes carried lower generation probabilities than those common to all four donors.

Produced via immunoSEQ multiplex PCR; TCRdb's table is partial and in-frame only. The sample lists some 2.1 million clones, just over 90% occurring once. CD45RO-negative, CCR7-positively selected cells formed the naive CD8 fraction, excluding terminally differentiated effector memory CD45RA+ cells. Sequencing was carried out using naive CD8+ T cells from PBMCs. The gene calls are TRBV27 and TRBJ2-7; 7 bases are shared with TRBD2. The sequence was collected from a man aged 18 to 29 in good health. Some clones in this sample may be carry-over from other donors' samples. This chain's CDR3 is CASGGAGDYEQYF. CDR3 nucleotides: TGTGCCAGCGGTGGGGCGGGAGACTACGAGCAGTACTTC.